This T cell receptor beta chain is from a study of blood T cells in healthy people across ages. In this sample, this clonotype turned up once. The antigen is not known. Together with a sample-barcoded 5' primer, a J-beta primer mix was included in a second PCR lasting about 7 to 11 cycles. TCRdb re-derived calls from the 5' RACE reads in MiXCR, one entry per CDR3 protein. The sample holds more than 700,000 distinct CDR3 sequences; approximately 55% are singletons and the top ten take around 41%. Findings and caveats of the study: With unsorted PBMCs, a conclusive comparison of naive versus antigen-experienced cells was not possible.

The CDR3 consists of 16 residues. The junction had 17 bases not matched to a gene; V was cut back by 4 bases and J by 14 bases. Germline loops: CDR1 SGHDT, CDR2 YYEEEE. The receptor's source is a man aged 80 or over in good health. Sequencing used blood. The rearrangement links TRBV5-6 to TRBJ2-3; 12 bases align to TRBD2. CDR3 loop: CASSPTSGSQHRYAYF. CDR3 DNA: TGTGCCAGCAGCCCGACTAGCGGGAGTCAGCACAGATACGCGTATTTT.